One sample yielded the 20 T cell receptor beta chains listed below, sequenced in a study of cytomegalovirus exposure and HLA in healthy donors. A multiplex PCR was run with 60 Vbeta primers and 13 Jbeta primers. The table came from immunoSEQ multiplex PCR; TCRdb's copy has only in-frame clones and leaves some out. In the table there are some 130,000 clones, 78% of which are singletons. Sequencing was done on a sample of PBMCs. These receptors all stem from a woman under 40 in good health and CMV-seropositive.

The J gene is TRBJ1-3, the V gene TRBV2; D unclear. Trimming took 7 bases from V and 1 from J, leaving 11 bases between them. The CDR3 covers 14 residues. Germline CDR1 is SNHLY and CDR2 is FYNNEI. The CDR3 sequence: CASTPGISGNTIYF. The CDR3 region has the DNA TGTGCCAGCACTCCAGGTATTTCTGGAAACACCATATATTTT. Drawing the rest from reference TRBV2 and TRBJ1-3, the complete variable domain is EPEVTQTPSHQVTQMGQEVILRCVPISNHLYFYWYRQILGQKVEFLVSFYNNEISEKSEIFDDQFSVERPDGSNFTLKIRSTKLEDSAMYFCASTPGISGNTIYFGEGSWLTVV.

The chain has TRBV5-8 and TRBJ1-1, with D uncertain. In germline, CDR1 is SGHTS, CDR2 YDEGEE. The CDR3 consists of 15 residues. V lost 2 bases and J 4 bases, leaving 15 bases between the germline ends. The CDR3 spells CASSFAGVHSTEAFF. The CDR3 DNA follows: TGTGCCAGCAGCTTTGCGGGCGTTCATAGCACTGAAGCTTTCTTT.

The CDR3 here is CASSRRTSGQFF. In nucleotides, the CDR3 is TGCGCCAGCAGCCGACGGACTAGTGGGCAGTTCTTC. V is TRBV4-3 and J is TRBJ2-1, with 7 nucleotides matching TRBD2. Losses at the gene ends were 4 bases for V and 12 bases for J; bases not matched to a gene: 6. CDR1 is LGHNA and CDR2 is YSLEER in the germline V gene. This CDR3 region has 12 residues.

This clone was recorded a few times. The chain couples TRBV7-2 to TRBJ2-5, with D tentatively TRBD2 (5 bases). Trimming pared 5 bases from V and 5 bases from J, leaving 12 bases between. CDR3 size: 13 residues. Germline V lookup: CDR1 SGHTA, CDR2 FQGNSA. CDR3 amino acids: CASSVGRGETQYF. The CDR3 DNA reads TGTGCCAGCAGCGTAGGGCGCGGGGAGACCCAGTACTTC.

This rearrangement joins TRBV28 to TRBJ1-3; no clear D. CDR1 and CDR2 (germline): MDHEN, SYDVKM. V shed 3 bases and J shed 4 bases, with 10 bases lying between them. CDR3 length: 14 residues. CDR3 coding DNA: TGTGCCAGCAGTTTCGACTTCTCGGGAAACACCATATATTTT. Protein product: CASSFDFSGNTIYF.

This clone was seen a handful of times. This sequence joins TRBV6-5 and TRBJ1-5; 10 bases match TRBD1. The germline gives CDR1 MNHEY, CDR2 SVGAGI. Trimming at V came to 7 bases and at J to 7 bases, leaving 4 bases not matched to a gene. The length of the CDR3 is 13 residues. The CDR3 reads CASTTGQGQPQHF. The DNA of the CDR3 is TGTGCCAGCACTACGGGACAGGGGCAGCCCCAGCATTTT.

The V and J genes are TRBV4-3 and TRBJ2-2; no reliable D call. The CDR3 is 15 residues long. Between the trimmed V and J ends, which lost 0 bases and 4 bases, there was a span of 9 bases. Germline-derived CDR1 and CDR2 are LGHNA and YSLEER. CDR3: CASSQDGGSTGELFF. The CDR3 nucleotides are TGCGCCAGCAGCCAAGACGGTGGTAGCACCGGGGAGCTGTTTTTT.

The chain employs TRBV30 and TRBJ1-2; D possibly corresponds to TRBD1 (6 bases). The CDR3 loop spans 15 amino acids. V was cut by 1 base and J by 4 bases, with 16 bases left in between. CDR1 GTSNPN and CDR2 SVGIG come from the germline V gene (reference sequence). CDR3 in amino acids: CAWSGVGTGLYGYTF. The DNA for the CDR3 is TGTGCCTGGAGTGGGGTTGGTACAGGGCTCTATGGCTACACCTTC.

For the CDR3, the DNA is TGTGCCAGCAGCTTAGGGGTGGGACAGGCGACCTACGAGCAGTACTTC. It translates to CASSLGVGQATYEQYF. This chain uses TRBV11-1 with TRBJ2-7; 8 bases agree with TRBD1. Per germline, CDR1 SGHAT and CDR2 FQDESV (reference sequence). Losses at the gene ends were 1 base for V and 2 bases for J; bases not matched to a gene: 7. The CDR3 is 16 amino acids.

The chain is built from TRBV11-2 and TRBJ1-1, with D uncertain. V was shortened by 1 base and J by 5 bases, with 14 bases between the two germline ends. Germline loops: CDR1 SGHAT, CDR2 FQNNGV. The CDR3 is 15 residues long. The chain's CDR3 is CASSLGVRRWTEAFF. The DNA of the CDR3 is TGTGCCAGCAGCTTAGGTGTCAGGAGGTGGACTGAAGCTTTCTTT. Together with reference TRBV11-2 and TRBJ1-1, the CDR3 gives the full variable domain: EAGVAQSPRYKIIEKRQSVAFWCNPISGHATLYWYQQILGQGPKLLIQFQNNGVVDDSQLPKDRFSAERLKGVDSTLKIQPAKLEDSAVYLCASSLGVRRWTEAFFGQGTRLTVV.

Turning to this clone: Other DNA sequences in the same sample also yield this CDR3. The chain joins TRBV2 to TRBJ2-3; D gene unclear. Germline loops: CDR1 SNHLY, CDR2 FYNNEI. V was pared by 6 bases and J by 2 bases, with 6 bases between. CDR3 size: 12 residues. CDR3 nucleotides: TGTGCCAGCAGCGAATACACAGATACGCAGTATTTT. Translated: CASSEYTDTQYF.

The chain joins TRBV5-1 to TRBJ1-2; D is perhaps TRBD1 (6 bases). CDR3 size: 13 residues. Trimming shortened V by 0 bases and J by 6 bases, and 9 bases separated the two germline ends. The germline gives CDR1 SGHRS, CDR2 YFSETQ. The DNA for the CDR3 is TGCGCCAGCAGCTTGGTCCCAGGGGATGGCTACACCTTC. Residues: CASSLVPGDGYTF.

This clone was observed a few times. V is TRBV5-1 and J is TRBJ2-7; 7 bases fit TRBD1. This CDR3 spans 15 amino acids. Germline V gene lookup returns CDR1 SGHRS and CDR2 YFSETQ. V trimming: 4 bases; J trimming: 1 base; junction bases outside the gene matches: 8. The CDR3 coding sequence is TGCGCCAGCAGCAACACAGGGGCGATTTCCTACGAGCAGTACTTC. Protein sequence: CASSNTGAISYEQYF.

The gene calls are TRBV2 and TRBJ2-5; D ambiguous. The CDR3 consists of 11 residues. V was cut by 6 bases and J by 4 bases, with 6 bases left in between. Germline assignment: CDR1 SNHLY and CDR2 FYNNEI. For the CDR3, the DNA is TGTGCCAGCAGAGCGACAGAGACCCAGTACTTC. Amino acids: CASRATETQYF. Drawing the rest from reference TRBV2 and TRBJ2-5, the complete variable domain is EPEVTQTPSHQVTQMGQEVILRCVPISNHLYFYWYRQILGQKVEFLVSFYNNEISEKSEIFDDQFSVERPDGSNFTLKIRSTKLEDSAMYFCASRATETQYFGPGTRLLVL.

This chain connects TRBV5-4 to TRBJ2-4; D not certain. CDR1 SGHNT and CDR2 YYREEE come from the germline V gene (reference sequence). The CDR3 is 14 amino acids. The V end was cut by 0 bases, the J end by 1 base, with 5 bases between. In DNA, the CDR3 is TGTGCCAGCAGCTTGGTTGGCGCCAAAAACATTCAGTACTTC. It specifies CASSLVGAKNIQYF.

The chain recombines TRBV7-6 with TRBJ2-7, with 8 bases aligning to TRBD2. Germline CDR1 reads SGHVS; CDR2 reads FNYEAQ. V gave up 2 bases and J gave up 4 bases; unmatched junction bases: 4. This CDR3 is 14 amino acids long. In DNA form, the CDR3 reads TGTGCCAGCAGCTTACGGGGGGGAGAGTACGAGCAGTACTTC. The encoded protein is CASSLRGGEYEQYF.

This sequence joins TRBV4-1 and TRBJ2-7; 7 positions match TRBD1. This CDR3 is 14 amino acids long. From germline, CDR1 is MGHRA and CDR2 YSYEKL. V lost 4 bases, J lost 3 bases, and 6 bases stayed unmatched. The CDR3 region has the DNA TGCGCCAGCAGCCCAGGGACAGTGGGCTACGAGCAGTACTTC. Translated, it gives CASSPGTVGYEQYF.

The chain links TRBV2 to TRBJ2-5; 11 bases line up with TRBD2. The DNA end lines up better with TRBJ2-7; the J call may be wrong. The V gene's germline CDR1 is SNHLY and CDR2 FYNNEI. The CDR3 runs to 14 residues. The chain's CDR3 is CASRLAGAWYEQYF. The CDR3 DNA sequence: TGTGCCAGCAGACTAGCGGGGGCGTGGTACGAGCAGTACTTC.

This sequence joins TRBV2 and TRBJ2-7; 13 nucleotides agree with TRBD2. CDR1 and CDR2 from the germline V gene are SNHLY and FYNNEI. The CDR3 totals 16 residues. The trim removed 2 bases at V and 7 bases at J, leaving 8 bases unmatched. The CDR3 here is CASSEPGLAGVGEQYF. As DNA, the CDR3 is TGTGCCAGCAGTGAACCCGGACTAGCGGGGGTGGGGGAGCAGTACTTC. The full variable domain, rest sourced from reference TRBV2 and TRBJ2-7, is EPEVTQTPSHQVTQMGQEVILRCVPISNHLYFYWYRQILGQKVEFLVSFYNNEISEKSEIFDDQFSVERPDGSNFTLKIRSTKLEDSAMYFCASSEPGLAGVGEQYFGPGTRLTVT.

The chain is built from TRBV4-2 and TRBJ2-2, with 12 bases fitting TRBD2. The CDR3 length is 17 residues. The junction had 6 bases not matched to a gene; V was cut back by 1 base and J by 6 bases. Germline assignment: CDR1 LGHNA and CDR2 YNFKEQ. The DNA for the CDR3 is TGTGCCAGCAGCCAAGTGCCGGGACTAGCGGGTTCCGGGGAGCTGTTTTTT. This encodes CASSQVPGLAGSGELFF.